This passage covers 6 T cell receptor beta chains from one sample sequenced in a study of regulatory T cells in long-lasting Graves disease. CDR3-region Arm-PCR and iRepertoire HTBI primers produced the TCR beta libraries. TCRdb processed the multiplex PCR reads anew with MiXCR; each CDR3 protein has one entry. The sample shows 700,000 or so distinct CDR3 sequences, about 32% of them seen only once. Time point reported: persistent/refractory GD, antithyroid drugs over 5 years with positive TRAb. Following extraction of RNA from PBMCs, that RNA was used to make the TCR library. The material was peripheral blood mononuclear cells (PBMCs), obtained when the disease was refractory, from a patient treated with antithyroid drugs. The receptors stem from a female donor with Graves disease.

This clonotype was counted a few times. V gene TRBV20-1 combines with J gene TRBJ1-5; TRBD1 might be the D (5 bases). The CDR3 length is 15 residues. Germline values: CDR1 DFQATT, CDR2 SNEGSKA (reference sequence). V lost 6 bases and J lost 0, with 15 bases in between. This CDR3 is CSAISQGDSNQPQHF. The CDR3 nucleotides are TGCAGTGCCATCAGCCAGGGTGATAGCAATCAGCCCCAGCATTTT.

This sequence joins TRBV29-1 and TRBJ1-1; a weak D match, TRBD1 (5 bases). Looked up from germline, CDR1 is SQVTM and CDR2 is ANQGSEA. With 5 bases removed from V and 5 bases from J, the gap between germline ends came to 24 bases. The CDR3 covers 16 residues. The CDR3 loop reads CSVSPWVVGEGTEAFF. Here the CDR3 DNA reads TGCAGCGTTTCCCCTTGGGTTGTGGGGGAAGGGACTGAAGCTTTCTTT.

This chain links TRBV20-1 with TRBJ1-4, with D maybe TRBD1 (6 bases). The V gene lost 6 bases and the J gene lost 2 bases, with 16 bases spanning the gap. Germline CDR1 and CDR2: DFQATT and SNEGSKA (reference sequence). CDR3 length: 15 amino acids. The CDR3: CSAKRGPRTNEKLFF. Here the CDR3 DNA reads TGCAGTGCGAAGCGGGGGCCTCGCACTAATGAAAAACTGTTTTTT.

The V and J genes are TRBV28 and TRBJ1-5; D might be TRBD1 (6 bases). V was cut by 1 base and J by 3 bases, with 10 bases left in between. Germline assignment: CDR1 MDHEN and CDR2 SYDVKM. This CDR3 contains 15 residues. The CDR3: CASSLSLGANQPQHF. The CDR3, as DNA: TGTGCCAGCAGTTTATCCCTGGGGGCCAATCAGCCCCAGCATTTT.

This clonotype was detected ten times or more. V usage is TRBV2 and J usage is TRBJ1-2; 9 bases are shared with TRBD1. Germline V gene lookup returns CDR1 SNHLY and CDR2 FYNNEI. This CDR3 spans 14 amino acids. Trimming took 3 bases from V and 4 from J; bases not matched to a gene: 3. CDR3 protein: CASSEDRGAYGYTF. The CDR3 coding sequence is TGTGCCAGCAGTGAGGACAGGGGAGCCTATGGCTACACCTTC.

The V and J genes are TRBV18 and TRBJ1-1; D not certain. The germline V and J ends were trimmed by 1 base and 0 bases, with 9 bases remaining between them. Germline CDR1 KGHSH, CDR2 LQKENI. This CDR3 region has 15 residues. CDR3 nucleotide sequence: TGTGCCAGCTCACCACTACAGAACATGAACACTGAAGCTTTCTTT. Its protein is CASSPLQNMNTEAFF.